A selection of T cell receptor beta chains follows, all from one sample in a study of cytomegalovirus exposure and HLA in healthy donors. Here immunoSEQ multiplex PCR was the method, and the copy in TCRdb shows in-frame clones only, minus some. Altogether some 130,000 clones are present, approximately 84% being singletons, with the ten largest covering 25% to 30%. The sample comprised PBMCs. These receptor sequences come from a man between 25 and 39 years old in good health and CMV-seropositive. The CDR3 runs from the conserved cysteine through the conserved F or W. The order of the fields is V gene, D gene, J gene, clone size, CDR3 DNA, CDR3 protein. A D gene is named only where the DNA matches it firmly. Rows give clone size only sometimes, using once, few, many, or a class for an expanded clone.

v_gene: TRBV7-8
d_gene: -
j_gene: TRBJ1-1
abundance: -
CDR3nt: TGTGCCAGCAGCTTTTTCGGGACTGAAGCTTTCTTT
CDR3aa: CASSFFGTEAFF

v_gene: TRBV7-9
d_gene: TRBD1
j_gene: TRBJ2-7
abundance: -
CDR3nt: TGTGCCAGCAGCTTTTCGGGACAGGGGTGGAACGAGCAGTACTTC
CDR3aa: CASSFSGQGWNEQYF

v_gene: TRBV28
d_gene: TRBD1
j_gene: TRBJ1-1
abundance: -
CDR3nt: TGTGCCAGCAGTTTGGGACAGGGGGCGCGTAATGAAGCTTTCTTT
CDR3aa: CASSLGQGARNEAFF

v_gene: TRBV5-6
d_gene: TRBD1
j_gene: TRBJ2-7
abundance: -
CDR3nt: TGTGCCAGCAGCTCCTGGGACAGGAGCTCCTACGAGCAGTACTTC
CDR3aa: CASSSWDRSSYEQYF

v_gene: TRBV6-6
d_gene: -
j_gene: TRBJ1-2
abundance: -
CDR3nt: TGTGCCAGCAGGGCCACAGGTCTTCCCTATGGCTACACCTTC
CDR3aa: CASRATGLPYGYTF

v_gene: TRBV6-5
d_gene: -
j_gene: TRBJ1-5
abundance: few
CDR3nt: TGTGCCAGCAGTAGGGGTAGAGAAGATCAGCCCCAGCATTTT
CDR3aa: CASSRGREDQPQHF

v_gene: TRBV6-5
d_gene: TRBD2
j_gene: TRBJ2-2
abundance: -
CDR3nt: TGTGCCAGCAGGCCGACTAGCGGGGGTGCCGGGGAGCTGTTTTTT
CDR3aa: CASRPTSGGAGELFF

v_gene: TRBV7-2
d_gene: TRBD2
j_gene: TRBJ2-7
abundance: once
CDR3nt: TGTGCCAGCACCGGGGGGGCATCCTACGAGCAGTACTTC
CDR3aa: CASTGGASYEQYF

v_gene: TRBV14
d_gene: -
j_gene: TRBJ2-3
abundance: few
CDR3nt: TGTGCCAGCAGCCAAGGTCGGGGGACGGGGCGCACAGATACGCAGTATTTT
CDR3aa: CASSQGRGTGRTDTQYF

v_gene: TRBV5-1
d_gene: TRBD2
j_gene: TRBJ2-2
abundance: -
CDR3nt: TGCGCCAGCAGCTTGGCAGCGGGAGGCACCGGGGAGCTGTTTTTT
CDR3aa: CASSLAAGGTGELFF

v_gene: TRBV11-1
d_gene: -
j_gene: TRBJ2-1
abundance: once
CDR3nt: TGTGCCAGCAGCTTAAGAACCCAGGGGCAGTTCTTC
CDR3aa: CASSLRTQGQFF

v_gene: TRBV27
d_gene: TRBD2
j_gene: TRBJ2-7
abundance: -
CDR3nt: TGTGCCAGCAGTTTAGCCCCTCCTAGCGGGGGGGACTACGAGCAGTACTTC
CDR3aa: CASSLAPPSGGDYEQYF

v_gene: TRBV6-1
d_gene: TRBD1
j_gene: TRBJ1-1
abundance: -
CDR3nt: TGTGCCAGCAGGCGACAGGGGCTCTACACTGAAGCTTTCTTT
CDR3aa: CASRRQGLYTEAFF

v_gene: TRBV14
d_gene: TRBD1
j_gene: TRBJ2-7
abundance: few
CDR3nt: TGTGCCAGCAGCCTCGGACAGGGGTTTTCCGAGCAGTACTTC
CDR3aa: CASSLGQGFSEQYF

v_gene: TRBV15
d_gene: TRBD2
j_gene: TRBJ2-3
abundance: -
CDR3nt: TGTGCCACCAGCAGAGGACTAGCGGGGGTATTACGCACAGATACGCAGTATTTT
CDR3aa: CATSRGLAGVLRTDTQYF

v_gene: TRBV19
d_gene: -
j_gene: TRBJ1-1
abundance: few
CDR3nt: TGTGCCAGTAGTATCCACAGGGACACTGAAGCTTTCTTT
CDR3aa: CASSIHRDTEAFF

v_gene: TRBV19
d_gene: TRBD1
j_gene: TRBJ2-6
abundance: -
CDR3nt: TGTGCCAGTAGCCCAGGGGGAAACGGGGCCAACGTCCTGACTTTC
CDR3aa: CASSPGGNGANVLTF

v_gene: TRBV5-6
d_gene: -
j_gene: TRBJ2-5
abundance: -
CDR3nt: TGTGCCAGCAGCGAACAGGGTGCCCTAAGAGAGACCCAGTACTTC
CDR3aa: CASSEQGALRETQYF

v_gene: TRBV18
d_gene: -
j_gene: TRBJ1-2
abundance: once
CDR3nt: TGTGCCAGCTCACCCGACTCCTTTAACGGCTACACCTTC
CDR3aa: CASSPDSFNGYTF

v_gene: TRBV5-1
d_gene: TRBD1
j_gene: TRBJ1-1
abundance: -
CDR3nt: TGCGCCAGCAGCTCAACAACACAGGGGGCAGATGAAGCTTTCTTT
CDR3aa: CASSSTTQGADEAFF

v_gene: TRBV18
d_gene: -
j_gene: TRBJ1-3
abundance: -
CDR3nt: TGTGCCAGCTCACCACAGTCCAGCTCTGGAAACACCATATATTTT
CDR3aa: CASSPQSSSGNTIYF

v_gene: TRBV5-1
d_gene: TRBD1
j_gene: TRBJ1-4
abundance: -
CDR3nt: TGCGCCAGCAGCTTGATCGGCGCAGGGGGGGAAAAACTGTTTTTT
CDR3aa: CASSLIGAGGEKLFF

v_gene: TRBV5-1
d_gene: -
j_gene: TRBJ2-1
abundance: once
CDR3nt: TGCGCCAGCAGCGGCCACGAGGAGACCTACAATGAGCAGTTCTTC
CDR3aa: CASSGHEETYNEQFF

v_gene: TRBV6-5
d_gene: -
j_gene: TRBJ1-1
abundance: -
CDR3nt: TGTGCCAGCAGCCTCAGGGGTTCTGAAGCTTTCTTT
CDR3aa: CASSLRGSEAFF

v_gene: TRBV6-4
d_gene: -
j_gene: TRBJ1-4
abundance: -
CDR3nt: TGTGCCAGCAGTGACGAGAGGGGGGAAAAACTGTTTTTT
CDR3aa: CASSDERGEKLFF

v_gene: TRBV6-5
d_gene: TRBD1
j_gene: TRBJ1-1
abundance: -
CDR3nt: TGTGCCAGCAGAAGGGACAGGGGTGAAGCTTTCTTT
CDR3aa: CASRRDRGEAFF

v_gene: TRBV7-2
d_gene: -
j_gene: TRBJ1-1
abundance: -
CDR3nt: TGTGCCAGCAGCTTATTAAACAAGAACACTGAAGCTTTCTTT
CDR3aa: CASSLLNKNTEAFF

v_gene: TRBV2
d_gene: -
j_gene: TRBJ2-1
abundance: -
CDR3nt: TGTGCCAGCAGTGTCGGGACTTCCAATGAGCAGTTCTTC
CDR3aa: CASSVGTSNEQFF

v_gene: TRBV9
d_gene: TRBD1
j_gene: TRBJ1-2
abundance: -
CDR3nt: TGTGCCAGCAGCGTAGCTAGGACAGGGGATAATGGCTACACCTTC
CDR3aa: CASSVARTGDNGYTF

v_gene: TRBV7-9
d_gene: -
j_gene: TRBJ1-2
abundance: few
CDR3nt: TGTGCCAGCAGCTTAGATTCAGATAACTATGGCTACACCTTC
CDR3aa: CASSLDSDNYGYTF

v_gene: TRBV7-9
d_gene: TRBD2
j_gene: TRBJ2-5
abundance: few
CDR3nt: TGTGCCAGCAGAGGGACTAGCGGGAGTAATATTTTCGAGACCCAGTACTTC
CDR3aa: CASRGTSGSNIFETQYF

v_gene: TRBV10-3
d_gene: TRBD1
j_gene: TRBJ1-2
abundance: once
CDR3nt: TGTGCCATCAGAACCCAGGACAGGGACTATGGCTACACCTTC
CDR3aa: CAIRTQDRDYGYTF

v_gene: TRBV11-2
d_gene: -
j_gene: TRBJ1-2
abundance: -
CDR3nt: TGTGCCAGCAGCTCAAGAGGCTATGGCTACACCTTC
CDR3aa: CASSSRGYGYTF

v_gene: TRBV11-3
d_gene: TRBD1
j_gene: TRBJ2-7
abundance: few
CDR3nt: TGTGCCAGCAGCGCCGGGACAGTGACCTCCTACGAGCAGTACTTC
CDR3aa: CASSAGTVTSYEQYF

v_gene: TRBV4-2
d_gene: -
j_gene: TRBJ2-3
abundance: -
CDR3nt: TGTGCCAGCAGCCGAGGAGAGAAAACTTCGCAGTATTTT
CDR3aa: CASSRGEKTSQYF

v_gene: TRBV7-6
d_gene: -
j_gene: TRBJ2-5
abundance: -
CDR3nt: TGTGCCAGCAGCTTAGATCGGAGATCTCCAATACAAGAGACCCAGTACTTC
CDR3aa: CASSLDRRSPIQETQYF

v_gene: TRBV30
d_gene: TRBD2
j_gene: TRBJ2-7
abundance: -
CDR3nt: TGTGCCTGGAGTGAACTAGCGGGGGTTGACGAGCAGTACTTC
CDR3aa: CAWSELAGVDEQYF

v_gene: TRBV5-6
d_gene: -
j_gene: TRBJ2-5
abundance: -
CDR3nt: TGTGCCAGCAGCTTGGTCGCTAGCTGGGAGAGAGAGACCCAGTACTTC
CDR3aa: CASSLVASWERETQYF

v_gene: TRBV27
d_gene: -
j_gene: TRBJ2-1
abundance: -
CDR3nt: TGTGCCAGCAGACCCCGTCCGGGACTGAACAATGAGCAGTTCTTC
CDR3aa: CASRPRPGLNNEQFF

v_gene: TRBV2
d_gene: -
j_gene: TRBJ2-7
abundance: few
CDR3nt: TGTGCCAGCCAAGGAAGGAGCTCCTACGAGCAGTACTTC
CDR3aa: CASQGRSSYEQYF

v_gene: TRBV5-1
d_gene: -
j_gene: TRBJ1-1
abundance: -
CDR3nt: TGCGCCAGCAGCACCCGGGGTGCTGAAGCTTTCTTT
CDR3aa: CASSTRGAEAFF

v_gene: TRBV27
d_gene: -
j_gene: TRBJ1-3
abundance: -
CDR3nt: TGTGCCAGCTCTTTCGTCGGGGGGTTGGGTAACACCATATATTTT
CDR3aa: CASSFVGGLGNTIYF

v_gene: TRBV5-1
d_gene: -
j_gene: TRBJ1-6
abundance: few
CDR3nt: TGCGCCAGCGCCACGGGGGGGCGCGAGTCACCCCTCCACTTT
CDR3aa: CASATGGRESPLHF

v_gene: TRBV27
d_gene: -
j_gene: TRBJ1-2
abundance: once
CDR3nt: TGTGCCAGCAGTTTAGGTCAGGGCTATGGCTACACCTTC
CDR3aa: CASSLGQGYGYTF

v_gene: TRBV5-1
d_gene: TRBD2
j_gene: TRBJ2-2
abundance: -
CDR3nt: TGCGCCAGCAGGCCTAACCTAGCGGGAGACACCGGGGAGCTGTTTTTT
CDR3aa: CASRPNLAGDTGELFF

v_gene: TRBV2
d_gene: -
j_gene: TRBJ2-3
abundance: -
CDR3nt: TGTGCCAGCAGTGTTGGAGGTACGCAGTATTTT
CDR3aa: CASSVGGTQYF

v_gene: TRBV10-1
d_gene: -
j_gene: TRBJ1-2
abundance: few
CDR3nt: TGCGCCAGTGGGATATTTGACAGGCGAGGATATGGCTACACCTTC
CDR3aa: CASGIFDRRGYGYTF

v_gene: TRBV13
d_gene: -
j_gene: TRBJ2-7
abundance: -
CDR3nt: TGTGCCAGCAGCCAAGTCGGGGACGAGCAGTACTTC
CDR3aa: CASSQVGDEQYF

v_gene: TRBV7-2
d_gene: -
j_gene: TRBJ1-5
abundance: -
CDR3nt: TGTGCCAGCTCTGGCGGCAATAGCAATCAGCCCCAGCATTTT
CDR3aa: CASSGGNSNQPQHF